This T cell receptor beta chain was sequenced during a study of cytomegalovirus exposure and HLA in healthy donors. Per the germline V gene, CDR1 is MNHEY and CDR2 is SVGAGI. The V gene end was trimmed by 5 bases and the J gene end by 4 bases; junction bases not matched to a gene: 10. The CDR3 totals 15 residues. Although they were nominally healthy when sampled, donors likely had unrecorded immune exposures. PCR employed 60 Vbeta and 13 Jbeta primers. Produced via immunoSEQ multiplex PCR; TCRdb's table is partial and in-frame only. The specimen's table records 70,000 or so clones. The TCR sequence derives from a female donor in good health and CMV-seropositive. The sequenced sample was PBMCs. This rearrangement joins TRBV6-5 to TRBJ1-1; TRBD1 matches 7 bases. CDR3 nucleotide sequence: TGTGCCAGCAGTAGAGAAGACAGGGTTGGCACTGAAGCTTTCTTT. The encoded protein is CASSREDRVGTEAFF.